Sequencing of this T cell receptor beta chain was carried out in a study of blood T cell repertoires in COVID-19. The CDR3 spans 16 residues. With 2 bases clipped from V and 4 bases from J, the junction kept 7 bases outside the gene matches. The germline V gene encodes CDR1 MGHDK and CDR2 SYGVNS. This table comes from immunoSEQ multiplex PCR, and its TCRdb copy is limited to in-frame clones, with some not included. The sample carries about 34,000 clones, about 90% recorded once. This TCR came from a woman of 80 years or more with acute or convalescent COVID-19. V gene TRBV25-1 combines with J gene TRBJ2-1; TRBD2 matches at 8 bases. Input material: peripheral blood. CDR3 sequence (DNA): TGTGCCAGCAGTGAACCCCGAAGCGGGGGATACAATGAGCAGTTCTTC. It specifies CASSEPRSGGYNEQFF.